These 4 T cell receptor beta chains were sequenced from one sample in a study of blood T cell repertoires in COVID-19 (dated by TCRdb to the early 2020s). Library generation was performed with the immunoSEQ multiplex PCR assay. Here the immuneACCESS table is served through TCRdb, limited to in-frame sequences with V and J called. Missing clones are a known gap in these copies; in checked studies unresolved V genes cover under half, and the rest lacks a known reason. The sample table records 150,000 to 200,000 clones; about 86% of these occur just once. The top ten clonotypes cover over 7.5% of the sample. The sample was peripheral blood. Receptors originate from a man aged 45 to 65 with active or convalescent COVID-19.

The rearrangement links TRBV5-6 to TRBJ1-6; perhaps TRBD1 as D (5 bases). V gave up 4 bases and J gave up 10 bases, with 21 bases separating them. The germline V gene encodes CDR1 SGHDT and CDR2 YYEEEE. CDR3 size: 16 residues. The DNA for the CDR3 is TGTGCCAGCAGCCCACGGGGGACGGGTCTAAGGTCACCCCTCCACTTT. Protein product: CASSPRGTGLRSPLHF.

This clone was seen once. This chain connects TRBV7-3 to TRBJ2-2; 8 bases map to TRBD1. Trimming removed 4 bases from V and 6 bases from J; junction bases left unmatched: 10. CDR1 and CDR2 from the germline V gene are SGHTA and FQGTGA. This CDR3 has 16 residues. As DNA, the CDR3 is TGTGCCAGCAGCTCGGATGCAGGGGGCAGGGCCGGGGAGCTGTTTTTT. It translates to CASSSDAGGRAGELFF.

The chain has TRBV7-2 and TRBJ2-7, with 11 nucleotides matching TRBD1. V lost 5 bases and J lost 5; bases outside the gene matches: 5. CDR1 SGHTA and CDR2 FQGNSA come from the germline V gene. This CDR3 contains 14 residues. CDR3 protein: CASSADRGRHEQYF. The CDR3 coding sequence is TGTGCCAGCAGCGCGGACAGGGGGCGCCACGAGCAGTACTTC.

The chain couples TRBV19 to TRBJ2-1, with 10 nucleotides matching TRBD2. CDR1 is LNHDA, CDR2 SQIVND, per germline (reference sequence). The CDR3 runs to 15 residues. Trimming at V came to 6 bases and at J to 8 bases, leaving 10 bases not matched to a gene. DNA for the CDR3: TGTGCCAGTAGGTGGGTCCTAGCGGGAGTTTATGAGCAGTTCTTC. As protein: CASRWVLAGVYEQFF.